The next 20 T cell receptor beta chains were all read from a single sample in a study of response to subunit inactivated influenza vaccine (dated 2018 in TCRdb). Libraries were made using RT-PCR. Data came from an Illumina HiSeq 2500. Using fastp at Q25 and MiXCR, TCRdb reprocessed the public reads and kept productive beta chains. Identical CDR3 proteins give one entry, which carries the most common genes and DNA. Within this sample are some 500,000 distinct CDR3 sequences, with roughly 27% of them counted one time only. Of the sample, around 1.8% falls within the top ten clones. This material consisted of CD4+ T cells sorted from PBMCs, taken more than 4 days after vaccination. The receptors derive from a man between 50 and 59 years old who received an inactivated influenza vaccine. Donor details come from another sample of the same person, matched by shared clones.

The sample holds a few counts of this clonotype. The chain couples TRBV28 to TRBJ1-2; TRBD1 aligns across 8 bases. The V gene's germline CDR1 is MDHEN and CDR2 SYDVKM. This CDR3 region has 15 residues. V trimming: 6 bases; J trimming: 4 bases; junction bases outside the gene matches: 10. The CDR3 here is CASRADGQGTYGYTF. In nucleotides, the CDR3 is TGTGCCAGCAGGGCCGATGGACAGGGAACCTATGGCTACACCTTC.

J is TRBJ2-3 and V is TRBV12-3 or TRBV12-4, with D perhaps TRBD1 (5 bases). The CDR3 loop spans 16 amino acids. Trimming pared 0 bases from V and 1 base from J, leaving 11 bases between. DNA for the CDR3: TGTGCCAGCAGTTTAGCGCGTGGGGCCCGCACAGATACGCAGTATTTT. The encoded protein is CASSLARGARTDTQYF.

This clonotype was seen more than once but under ten times. The chain is built from TRBV7-2 and TRBJ2-3; D is tentatively TRBD1 or TRBD2 (5 bases each). Trimming took off 1 base at V and 0 bases at J, with 14 bases between the two ends. CDR1 is SGHTA, CDR2 FQGNSA, per germline. The length of the CDR3 is 17 residues. The CDR3 sequence: CASSLGATGPSTDTQYF. In nucleotides, the CDR3 is TGTGCCAGCAGCTTAGGGGCGACGGGGCCTAGCACAGATACGCAGTATTTT.

This clonotype was observed many times. This chain's CDR3 is CSAMGQYSAGELFF. In DNA form, the CDR3 reads TGCAGCGCTATGGGACAGTACTCCGCCGGGGAGCTGTTTTTT. This sequence joins TRBV29-1 and TRBJ2-2; TRBD1 agrees at 7 bases. CDR3 length: 14 residues. V lost 7 bases, J lost 6 bases, and 11 bases stayed unmatched. The germline V gene has CDR1 SQVTM and CDR2 ANQGSEA.

The V gene is TRBV19, the J gene TRBJ2-7; 8 positions agree with TRBD1. This CDR3 region has 14 residues. CDR1 is LNHDA and CDR2 is SQIVND in the germline V gene (reference sequence). V trimming: 5 bases; J trimming: 3 bases; junction bases outside the gene matches: 6. The CDR3 spells CASSSGGQVYEQYF. CDR3 nucleotides: TGTGCCAGTAGTTCCGGGGGACAGGTCTACGAGCAGTACTTC.

This sequence joins TRBV3-1 and TRBJ2-1; D is unresolved. Trimming shortened V by 1 base and J by 1 base, and 11 bases separated the two germline ends. Germline CDR1 is LGHDT and CDR2 is YNNKEL (reference sequence). The CDR3 runs 16 residues. CDR3 bases: TGTGCCAGCAGCCAAGGGTCTTCGAAATCCTACAATGAGCAGTTCTTC. Its protein is CASSQGSSKSYNEQFF.

This clonotype has only one observation. This chain links TRBV11-2 with TRBJ2-3; 10 bases are a match to TRBD2. This CDR3 spans 16 amino acids. V lost 5 bases and J lost 0; bases outside the gene matches: 5. Germline V lookup: CDR1 SGHAT, CDR2 FQNNGV. The CDR3 region is CASSHRGLASTDTQYF. CDR3 nucleotide sequence: TGTGCCAGCAGCCATAGGGGACTAGCGAGCACAGATACGCAGTATTTT.

V usage is TRBV2 and J usage is TRBJ2-7; 7 bases match TRBD1. The V and J ends lost 5 bases and 5 bases, in that order; junction bases with no gene match: 6. Germline assignment: CDR1 SNHLY and CDR2 FYNNEI. The CDR3 consists of 13 residues. The CDR3 DNA is TGTGCCAGCAGTAGACAGGGTTTCGACGAGCAGTACTTC. Its protein product is CASSRQGFDEQYF. Filled out from reference TRBV2 and TRBJ2-7, the complete variable domain reads EPEVTQTPSHQVTQMGQEVILRCVPISNHLYFYWYRQILGQKVEFLVSFYNNEISEKSEIFDDQFSVERPDGSNFTLKIRSTKLEDSAMYFCASSRQGFDEQYFGPGTRLTVT.

This rearrangement joins TRBV6-2 or TRBV6-3 to TRBJ2-2; no clear D gene. The CDR3 is 14 residues long. Germline loops: CDR1 MNHEY, CDR2 SVGEGT. V was clipped by 2 bases and J by 6 bases, with 10 bases between them. In DNA, the CDR3 is TGTGCCAGCAGTTACGAGGATGGGGCCGGGGAGCTGTTTTTT. Encoded protein: CASSYEDGAGELFF.

The chain employs TRBV28 and TRBJ2-5, with 9 bases fitting TRBD1. V shed 5 bases and J 4 bases; nucleotides not matched to a gene: 8. The CDR3 length is 15 residues. CDR1 is MDHEN, CDR2 SYDVKM, per germline. The CDR3 bases are TGTGCCAGCAGTATGGGACAGGGAGGGCGAGAGACCCAGTACTTC. Translation gives CASSMGQGGRETQYF.

This rearrangement joins TRBV20-1 to TRBJ2-3, with D unclear. Germline CDR1 and CDR2: DFQATT and SNEGSKA (reference sequence). The CDR3 sequence is 13 residues long. The V and J ends lost 6 bases and 4 bases respectively, with 14 bases between them. The CDR3 sequence is CSAWSSSADTQYF. The CDR3 DNA follows: TGCAGTGCCTGGTCGAGTTCGGCAGATACGCAGTATTTT.

This clonotype was observed a few times. The chain uses TRBV28 and TRBJ1-1; tentative D call: TRBD1 (5 bases). Germline V gene data show CDR1 as MDHEN and CDR2 as SYDVKM. Trimming left V 6 bases short and J 8 bases short, with 13 bases between. The CDR3 loop spans 12 amino acids. This CDR3 is CASRSGHHEAFF. Here the CDR3 DNA reads TGTGCCAGCAGAAGCGGACATCACGAAGCTTTCTTT.

This clonotype was seen many times. The chain uses TRBV29-1 and TRBJ2-3; TRBD1 matches 10 bases. Germline trimming cut 7 bases from V and 2 bases from J; bases unmatched to any gene: 0. The germline V gene has CDR1 SQVTM and CDR2 ANQGSEA. This CDR3 spans 12 amino acids. CDR3 sequence (DNA): TGCAGCGGACAGGGGGCCACAGATACGCAGTATTTT. It is translated as CSGQGATDTQYF.

This chain joins TRBV6-1 and TRBJ2-3, with a weak D call TRBD2 (7 bases). Trimming stripped 8 bases from V and 2 bases from J, with 14 bases between. Germline V CDR1 and CDR2: MNHNS, SASEGT. The CDR3 length is 14 residues. The chain's CDR3 is CASGRGGVTDTQYF. The CDR3 DNA is TGTGCCAGCGGTAGGGGGGGAGTCACAGATACGCAGTATTTT.

The chain joins TRBV7-9 to TRBJ2-3; 15 bases line up with TRBD2. The CDR3 has 17 amino acids. V shed 5 bases and J 4 bases; nucleotides not matched to a gene: 7. Germline assignment: CDR1 SEHNR and CDR2 FQNEAQ (reference sequence). The CDR3 protein is CASSGLAGGLFPDTQYF. CDR3 coding DNA: TGTGCCAGCAGCGGACTAGCGGGAGGGCTATTTCCAGATACGCAGTATTTT.

This clonotype was observed a handful of times. This chain joins TRBV21-1 and TRBJ1-5; the D call in the table, TRBD1, was not verified against the DNA. TRBV21-1 is noted as a pseudogene. The CDR3 is 16 residues long. For the CDR3, the DNA is TGTGCCAGCAGCAAAGGGGGACAGTATAGCAATCAGCCCCAGCATTTT. As protein: CASSKGGQYSNQPQHF.

The sample holds a few counts of this clonotype. The CDR3 DNA is TGTGCCAGCAGTCCGCGACTACCCACAACTGAGCAGTTCTTC. Translated, it gives CASSPRLPTTEQFF. V gene TRBV27 combines with J gene TRBJ2-1; TRBD2 is a possible D gene (5 bases). The length of the CDR3 is 14 residues. The germline V gene encodes CDR1 MNHEY and CDR2 SMNVEV (reference sequence). V gave up 5 bases and J gave up 9 bases, with 17 bases separating them.

The chain has TRBV14 and TRBJ2-3, with TRBD2 identical over 10 bases. Germline V gene data show CDR1 as SGHDN and CDR2 as FVKESK. Trimming at V came to 1 base and at J to 5 bases, leaving 9 bases not matched to a gene. This CDR3 has 17 residues. This chain's CDR3 is CASSQGTLAGGRDTQYF. Written as DNA, the CDR3 is TGTGCCAGCAGCCAAGGAACTTTAGCGGGGGGCAGAGATACGCAGTATTTT.

This clonotype occurred a few times. The chain uses TRBV10-3 and TRBJ2-1; 7 positions agree with TRBD1. The CDR3 runs 14 residues. Germline assignment: CDR1 ENHRY and CDR2 SYGVKD. V dropped 5 bases and J dropped 4; count of bases not matched to a gene: 5. As DNA, the CDR3 is TGTGCCATCAGTCGAGGACAGGAATACAATGAGCAGTTCTTC. Its translation is CAISRGQEYNEQFF.

V gene TRBV12-3 or TRBV12-4 combines with J gene TRBJ2-7, with D perhaps matching TRBD1 (5 bases). This CDR3 comprises 13 residues. Trimming shortened V by 5 bases and J by 7 bases, and 15 bases separated the two germline ends. The CDR3 bases are TGTGCCAGCAGTCCCTATGGAGCAGGGGAGCAGTACTTC. Residues: CASSPYGAGEQYF.